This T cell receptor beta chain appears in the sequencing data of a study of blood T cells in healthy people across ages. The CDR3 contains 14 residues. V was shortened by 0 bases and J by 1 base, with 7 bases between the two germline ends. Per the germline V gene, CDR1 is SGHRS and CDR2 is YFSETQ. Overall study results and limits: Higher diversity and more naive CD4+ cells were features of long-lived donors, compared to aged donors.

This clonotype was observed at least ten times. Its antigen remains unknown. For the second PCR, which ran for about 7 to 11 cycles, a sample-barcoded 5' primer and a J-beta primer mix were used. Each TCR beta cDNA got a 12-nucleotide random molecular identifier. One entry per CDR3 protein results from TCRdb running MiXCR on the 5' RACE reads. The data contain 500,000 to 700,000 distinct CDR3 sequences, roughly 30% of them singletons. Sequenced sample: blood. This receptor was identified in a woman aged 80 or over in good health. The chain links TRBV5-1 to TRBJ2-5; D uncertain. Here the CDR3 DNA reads TGCGCCAGCAGCTTGGATACTACCCAAGAGACCCAGTACTTC. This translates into CASSLDTTQETQYF.